A selection of T cell receptor beta chains follows, all from one sample in a study of PD-L1 blockade in urothelial cancer. Assay used: immunoSEQ multiplex PCR; TCRdb lists only in-frame clones, some missing. The top ten hold around 4% of the sample, which has around 100,000 clones, approximately 90% seen once. Material: PBMCs, obtained around atezolizumab (anti-PD-L1) treatment. The receptor source for this set is a man aged 55-75 years with urothelial cancer. Each CDR3 is given with its conserved first and last residue. Each record gives: V gene, clone size, D gene, J gene, CDR3 protein, CDR3 DNA. D genes are given only for firm matches. Rows may omit the clone size; those that give it use once, few, many or a size class.

v_gene: TRBV5-6
abundance: NA
d_gene: NA
j_gene: TRBJ2-3
CDR3aa: CASRVEGTDTQYF
CDR3nt: TGTGCCAGCCGGGTGGAGGGCACAGATACGCAGTATTTT

v_gene: TRBV5-1
abundance: NA
d_gene: NA
j_gene: TRBJ2-3
CDR3aa: CASSLAEVGRGGDTQYF
CDR3nt: TGCGCCAGCAGCTTGGCCGAAGTAGGGCGGGGTGGAGATACGCAGTATTTT

v_gene: TRBV4-1
abundance: NA
d_gene: NA
j_gene: TRBJ1-5
CDR3aa: CASADQAADQPQHF
CDR3nt: TGCGCCAGCGCAGACCAGGCAGCAGATCAGCCCCAGCATTTT

v_gene: TRBV18
abundance: NA
d_gene: NA
j_gene: TRBJ2-1
CDR3aa: CASSPGSNEQFF
CDR3nt: TGTGCCAGCTCACCTGGTAGCAATGAGCAGTTCTTC

v_gene: TRBV7-2
abundance: NA
d_gene: TRBD1
j_gene: TRBJ1-2
CDR3aa: CASSLGTGYGYTF
CDR3nt: TGTGCCAGCAGCTTAGGGACAGGCTATGGCTACACCTTC

v_gene: TRBV6-1
abundance: NA
d_gene: NA
j_gene: TRBJ2-7
CDR3aa: CASSETRPYEQYF
CDR3nt: TGTGCCAGCAGTGAGACTAGGCCCTACGAGCAGTACTTC

v_gene: TRBV7-9
abundance: NA
d_gene: TRBD1
j_gene: TRBJ1-2
CDR3aa: CASSGQGAPDYGYTF
CDR3nt: TGTGCCAGCAGCGGACAGGGGGCCCCGGACTATGGCTACACCTTC

v_gene: TRBV10-1
abundance: NA
d_gene: TRBD2
j_gene: TRBJ2-5
CDR3aa: CATLTSEETQYF
CDR3nt: TGCGCCACCCTGACTAGCGAAGAGACCCAGTACTTC

v_gene: TRBV18
abundance: NA
d_gene: NA
j_gene: TRBJ1-2
CDR3aa: CASSPDRSSGYTF
CDR3nt: TGTGCCAGCTCACCCGACAGGTCCAGCGGCTACACCTTC

v_gene: TRBV5-6
abundance: NA
d_gene: NA
j_gene: TRBJ2-1
CDR3aa: CASSLAGRGNEQFF
CDR3nt: TGTGCCAGCAGCTTGGCCGGACGAGGGAATGAGCAGTTCTTC

v_gene: TRBV19
abundance: NA
d_gene: TRBD1
j_gene: TRBJ2-3
CDR3aa: CASSFRVATGGRGTDTQYF
CDR3nt: TGTGCCAGTAGTTTCCGGGTGGCGACAGGGGGCAGGGGGACAGATACGCAGTATTTT

v_gene: TRBV25-1
abundance: NA
d_gene: TRBD1
j_gene: TRBJ1-6
CDR3aa: CASTQGPGQGDSPLHF
CDR3nt: TGTGCCAGCACCCAAGGTCCGGGACAGGGAGATTCACCCCTCCACTTT

v_gene: TRBV5-1
abundance: NA
d_gene: NA
j_gene: TRBJ2-1
CDR3aa: CASVQGRQATYNEQFF
CDR3nt: TGCGCCAGCGTTCAAGGGCGACAGGCGACCTACAATGAGCAGTTCTTC

v_gene: TRBV4-2
abundance: once
d_gene: TRBD2
j_gene: TRBJ2-7
CDR3aa: CASRLGLAGGYEQYF
CDR3nt: TGTGCCAGCAGACTCGGACTAGCGGGGGGCTACGAGCAGTACTTC

v_gene: TRBV19
abundance: NA
d_gene: TRBD1
j_gene: TRBJ1-2
CDR3aa: CASSTGQTNYGYTF
CDR3nt: TGTGCCAGTAGCACGGGACAGACAAACTATGGCTACACCTTC

v_gene: TRBV2
abundance: NA
d_gene: NA
j_gene: TRBJ2-5
CDR3aa: CASSEEGRETQYF
CDR3nt: TGTGCCAGCAGTGAAGAAGGGAGGGAGACCCAGTACTTC

v_gene: TRBV4-1
abundance: NA
d_gene: TRBD1
j_gene: TRBJ2-7
CDR3aa: CASSQITGTGAYEQYF
CDR3nt: TGCGCCAGCAGCCAAATCACCGGGACAGGGGCCTACGAGCAGTACTTC

v_gene: TRBV2
abundance: NA
d_gene: TRBD2
j_gene: TRBJ2-3
CDR3aa: CASRSGGGTDTQYF
CDR3nt: TGTGCCAGCAGGTCGGGGGGGGGCACAGATACGCAGTATTTT

v_gene: TRBV23-1
abundance: once
d_gene: TRBD1
j_gene: TRBJ2-1
CDR3aa: CASSQPRPGQGDEQFF
CDR3nt: TGCGCCAGCAGTCAACCGAGACCCGGACAGGGTGATGAGCAGTTCTTC

v_gene: TRBV6-1
abundance: once
d_gene: NA
j_gene: TRBJ1-2
CDR3aa: CASSGGVGQPNYGYTF
CDR3nt: TGTGCCAGCAGTGGGGGGGTAGGGCAGCCTAACTATGGCTACACCTTC

v_gene: TRBV5-1
abundance: NA
d_gene: NA
j_gene: TRBJ2-5
CDR3aa: CASSLPGEETQYF
CDR3nt: TGCGCCAGCAGCTTGCCGGGGGAAGAGACCCAGTACTTC

v_gene: TRBV5-1
abundance: NA
d_gene: NA
j_gene: TRBJ1-2
CDR3aa: CASSLFPERGYGYTF
CDR3nt: TGCGCCAGCAGCTTGTTCCCGGAAAGAGGCTATGGCTACACCTTC

v_gene: TRBV5-8
abundance: few
d_gene: NA
j_gene: TRBJ1-2
CDR3aa: CASSLEGAGYTF
CDR3nt: TGTGCCAGCAGCCTCGAAGGGGCTGGCTACACCTTC

v_gene: TRBV7-9
abundance: NA
d_gene: NA
j_gene: TRBJ1-3
CDR3aa: CASRFATIYF
CDR3nt: TGTGCCAGCCGGTTTGCCACCATATATTTT

v_gene: TRBV6-1
abundance: NA
d_gene: NA
j_gene: TRBJ2-7
CDR3aa: CASSSIAESSYEQYF
CDR3nt: TGTGCCAGCAGTTCCATAGCGGAGAGCTCCTACGAGCAGTACTTC

v_gene: TRBV6-1
abundance: NA
d_gene: NA
j_gene: TRBJ1-1
CDR3aa: CASSSQGSTEAFF
CDR3nt: TGTGCCAGCAGTTCACAGGGATCCACTGAAGCTTTCTTT

v_gene: TRBV30
abundance: NA
d_gene: TRBD1
j_gene: TRBJ1-3
CDR3aa: CALFRTGVGNTIYF
CDR3nt: TGTGCCCTCTTCCGGACAGGGGTTGGAAACACCATATATTTT

v_gene: TRBV5-4
abundance: NA
d_gene: NA
j_gene: TRBJ2-7
CDR3aa: CASSNQGSYEQYF
CDR3nt: TGTGCCAGCAGCAATCAGGGATCCTACGAGCAGTACTTC

v_gene: TRBV7-9
abundance: NA
d_gene: NA
j_gene: TRBJ1-4
CDR3aa: CASSATTGSPNEKLFF
CDR3nt: TGTGCCAGCAGCGCCACCACAGGGTCCCCCAATGAAAAACTGTTTTTT

v_gene: TRBV29-1
abundance: NA
d_gene: NA
j_gene: TRBJ2-3
CDR3aa: CSVAADTQYF
CDR3nt: TGCAGCGTTGCCGCAGATACGCAGTATTTT

v_gene: TRBV7-9
abundance: NA
d_gene: NA
j_gene: TRBJ2-7
CDR3aa: CASRVGAGEQYF
CDR3nt: TGTGCCAGCAGGGTGGGGGCAGGCGAGCAGTACTTC

v_gene: TRBV7-2
abundance: few
d_gene: NA
j_gene: TRBJ1-2
CDR3aa: CASSLDRLGGYTF
CDR3nt: TGTGCCAGCAGCTTAGACAGGCTCGGGGGCTACACCTTC

v_gene: TRBV5-6
abundance: NA
d_gene: NA
j_gene: TRBJ2-5
CDR3aa: CASSLGTVQETQYF
CDR3nt: TGTGCCAGCAGCTTGGGGACAGTACAAGAGACCCAGTACTTC

v_gene: TRBV2
abundance: NA
d_gene: NA
j_gene: TRBJ2-5
CDR3aa: CASSDQQDQETQYF
CDR3nt: TGTGCCAGCAGTGATCAACAGGACCAAGAGACCCAGTACTTC

v_gene: TRBV7-2
abundance: once
d_gene: TRBD1
j_gene: TRBJ2-1
CDR3aa: CASSLEGTGIYNEQFF
CDR3nt: TGTGCCAGCAGCTTAGAGGGGACAGGGATATACAATGAGCAGTTCTTC

v_gene: TRBV19
abundance: NA
d_gene: NA
j_gene: TRBJ2-5
CDR3aa: CASSIQGGQETQYF
CDR3nt: TGTGCCAGTAGTATCCAAGGGGGACAAGAGACCCAGTACTTC

v_gene: TRBV5-1
abundance: NA
d_gene: TRBD1
j_gene: TRBJ2-2
CDR3aa: CASSLEQHRGQAGELFF
CDR3nt: TGCGCCAGCAGCTTGGAACAACACAGGGGGCAAGCCGGGGAGCTGTTTTTT

v_gene: TRBV5-1
abundance: NA
d_gene: TRBD1
j_gene: TRBJ2-1
CDR3aa: CASSLKQGKNEQFF
CDR3nt: TGCGCCAGCAGCCTGAAACAGGGGAAGAATGAGCAGTTCTTC

v_gene: TRBV9
abundance: NA
d_gene: TRBD1
j_gene: TRBJ1-4
CDR3aa: CASSFQPPGQGGEKLFF
CDR3nt: TGTGCCAGCAGCTTCCAACCCCCGGGACAGGGAGGCGAAAAACTGTTTTTT

v_gene: TRBV5-4
abundance: NA
d_gene: NA
j_gene: TRBJ2-1
CDR3aa: CASSLVAGLNNEQFF
CDR3nt: TGTGCCAGCAGCTTGGTCGCAGGGTTGAACAATGAGCAGTTCTTC

v_gene: TRBV2
abundance: NA
d_gene: NA
j_gene: TRBJ2-7
CDR3aa: CASSEQGRTYEQYF
CDR3nt: TGTGCCAGCAGTGAGCAGGGGAGAACCTACGAGCAGTACTTC

v_gene: TRBV7-6
abundance: NA
d_gene: TRBD2
j_gene: TRBJ2-2
CDR3aa: CASSSRTSGTGELFF
CDR3nt: TGTGCCAGCAGCTCCAGGACTAGCGGCACCGGGGAGCTGTTTTTT

v_gene: TRBV7-2
abundance: NA
d_gene: NA
j_gene: TRBJ1-5
CDR3aa: CASSLGGFGQPQHF
CDR3nt: TGTGCCAGCAGCTTAGGAGGGTTTGGTCAGCCCCAGCATTTT

v_gene: TRBV7-2
abundance: once
d_gene: NA
j_gene: TRBJ2-5
CDR3aa: CASSLSQGSETQYF
CDR3nt: TGTGCCAGCAGCTTATCCCAGGGTTCGGAGACCCAGTACTTC

v_gene: TRBV4-3
abundance: once
d_gene: NA
j_gene: TRBJ2-2
CDR3aa: CASSLYGGVRSTGELFF
CDR3nt: TGCGCCAGCAGCCTGTACGGAGGGGTACGATCGACCGGGGAGCTGTTTTTT

v_gene: TRBV7-9
abundance: NA
d_gene: NA
j_gene: TRBJ1-3
CDR3aa: CASSLQGQSGNTIYF
CDR3nt: TGTGCCAGCAGCTTACAGGGTCAGTCTGGAAACACCATATATTTT

v_gene: TRBV19
abundance: few
d_gene: NA
j_gene: TRBJ2-5
CDR3aa: CASSSGGSRQETQYF
CDR3nt: TGTGCCAGTAGCTCGGGGGGCTCGCGTCAAGAGACCCAGTACTTC

v_gene: TRBV5-4
abundance: NA
d_gene: NA
j_gene: TRBJ2-5
CDR3aa: CASSWGVGYETQYF
CDR3nt: TGTGCCAGCAGCTGGGGGGTGGGGTATGAGACCCAGTACTTC

v_gene: TRBV5-5
abundance: NA
d_gene: TRBD2
j_gene: TRBJ2-3
CDR3aa: CASSRGLAGSTDTQYF
CDR3nt: TGTGCCAGCAGCCGCGGACTAGCGGGATCCACAGATACGCAGTATTTT

v_gene: TRBV7-2
abundance: NA
d_gene: TRBD1
j_gene: TRBJ1-5
CDR3aa: CASRRTGHSNQPQHF
CDR3nt: TGTGCCAGCAGACGGACAGGCCATAGCAATCAGCCCCAGCATTTT

v_gene: TRBV30
abundance: once
d_gene: NA
j_gene: TRBJ1-5
CDR3aa: CAWSVRYNQPQHF
CDR3nt: TGTGCCTGGAGTGTCCGGTACAATCAGCCCCAGCATTTT

v_gene: TRBV7-3
abundance: NA
d_gene: TRBD2
j_gene: TRBJ2-3
CDR3aa: CASSFGGGNADTQYF
CDR3nt: TGTGCCAGCAGCTTTGGGGGGGGAAACGCAGATACGCAGTATTTT

v_gene: TRBV2
abundance: NA
d_gene: TRBD1
j_gene: TRBJ2-2
CDR3aa: CASSMGTGELFF
CDR3nt: TGTGCCAGCAGCATGGGGACAGGCGAGCTGTTTTTT

v_gene: TRBV27
abundance: few
d_gene: NA
j_gene: TRBJ1-5
CDR3aa: CASSFQGNQPQHF
CDR3nt: TGTGCCAGCAGTTTTCAGGGTAATCAGCCCCAGCATTTT

v_gene: TRBV4-2
abundance: NA
d_gene: TRBD2
j_gene: TRBJ2-7
CDR3aa: CASSQDLSGGAYEQYF
CDR3nt: TGTGCCAGCAGCCAAGATCTCAGCGGGGGGGCCTACGAGCAGTACTTC

v_gene: TRBV11-2
abundance: NA
d_gene: NA
j_gene: TRBJ2-5
CDR3aa: CASSLELAIETQYF
CDR3nt: TGTGCCAGCAGCTTAGAGTTAGCTATAGAGACCCAGTACTTC

v_gene: TRBV4-3
abundance: NA
d_gene: NA
j_gene: TRBJ2-3
CDR3aa: CASSQDRPGAGDTQYF
CDR3nt: TGCGCCAGCAGCCAAGATAGGCCAGGGGCAGGAGATACGCAGTATTTT

v_gene: TRBV5-8
abundance: NA
d_gene: TRBD1
j_gene: TRBJ1-5
CDR3aa: CASSSRQGAVGQPQHF
CDR3nt: TGTGCCAGCAGCTCGAGACAGGGGGCGGTGGGTCAGCCCCAGCATTTT

v_gene: TRBV27
abundance: NA
d_gene: NA
j_gene: TRBJ2-7
CDR3aa: CASSLPGSYEQYF
CDR3nt: TGTGCCAGCAGTTTACCCGGTTCCTACGAGCAGTACTTC

v_gene: TRBV19
abundance: NA
d_gene: NA
j_gene: TRBJ2-3
CDR3aa: CASRVAGSDTQYF
CDR3nt: TGTGCCAGTAGGGTGGCAGGCTCAGATACGCAGTATTTT